The 18 T cell receptor beta chains in this list originate from one sample, sequenced in a study of regulatory T cells in long-lasting Graves disease (dated by TCRdb to the early 2020s). The time point label on this specimen signifies: newly diagnosed GD, antithyroid drugs for less than 3 months. For both TCR sequencing and RNA sequencing, RNA was extracted from PBMCs in TRIzol. Library prep was done by multiplex PCR. The data were produced on an Illumina HiSeq 4000. CDR3 regions were amplified by Arm-PCR with iRepertoire HTBI primers to construct TCR beta libraries. TCRdb reran the public reads through fastp at Q25 and MiXCR, keeping productive beta chains. All rows with the same CDR3 protein become a single entry with the most common DNA and genes. For this sample there are 400,000 to 450,000 distinct CDR3 sequences; less than 20% appear just once. The top ten clones comprise about 10% of the sample.

This sample also belongs to another study, concerning T cells in Graves' hyperthyroidism and ophthalmopathy.

The sample in question was peripheral blood mononuclear cells (PBMCs), obtained at new diagnosis, from a patient treated with antithyroid drugs. The receptors derive from a woman younger than 45 with Graves disease. Donor details come from another sample of the same person, matched by shared clones.

The sample holds a few counts of this clonotype. This chain joins TRBV12-3 or TRBV12-4 and TRBJ1-2; 8 bases are a match to TRBD1. The CDR3 has 15 residues. V lost 2 bases to trimming and J lost 5 bases; unmatched junction nucleotides: 7. Written as DNA, the CDR3 is TGTGCCAGCAGTTTACGTCAGGGGGCGGGATATGGCTACACCTTC. Its protein is CASSLRQGAGYGYTF.

This clonotype was picked up many times. This chain joins TRBV28 and TRBJ2-7; D perhaps matches TRBD1 (6 bases). The CDR3 length is 14 residues. V was pared by 6 bases and J by 2 bases, with 14 bases between. The germline CDR1 and CDR2 sequences are MDHEN and SYDVKM. The CDR3 here is CASSFGTGPYEQYF. CDR3 coding DNA: TGTGCCAGCAGCTTTGGTACAGGGCCCTACGAGCAGTACTTC.

The chain employs TRBV28 and TRBJ2-5, with 16 bases lining up with TRBD2. The DNA end favors TRBJ2-1, so the J call may be wrong. This CDR3 region has 18 residues. CDR1 and CDR2 from the germline V gene are MDHEN and SYDVKM. The CDR3 nucleotides are TGTGCCAGCAGTGGGGGGACTAGCGGGAGGGCCCGGTACAATGAGCAGTTCTTC. This gives the protein CASSGGTSGRARYNEQFF.

At least ten counts were recorded for this clonotype. The chain couples TRBV18 to TRBJ2-3, with no clear D. V was cut by 6 bases and J by 4 bases, with 14 bases left in between. Germline loops: CDR1 KGHSH, CDR2 LQKENI. This CDR3 has 14 residues. CDR3 in amino acids: CASSKASEADTQYF. The CDR3, as DNA: TGTGCCAGCTCCAAAGCGTCAGAGGCAGATACGCAGTATTTT.

Many counts were recorded for this clonotype. The chain uses TRBV30 and TRBJ1-2, with a possible D match to TRBD1 (5 bases). This CDR3 is built from 13 residues. CDR1 and CDR2 from the germline V gene are GTSNPN and SVGIG (reference sequence). The V end lost 4 bases, the J end lost 10 bases, and 19 bases lay between the germline ends. CDR3 residues: CAWMWGSGDAYTF. The CDR3 region has the DNA TGTGCCTGGATGTGGGGCAGCGGGGATGCCTACACCTTC.

The chain joins TRBV5-1 to TRBJ1-4; the D is unclear. The CDR3 runs to 14 residues. The V and J ends lost 4 bases and 8 bases respectively, with 15 bases between them. Germline V gene lookup returns CDR1 SGHRS and CDR2 YFSETQ. Written as DNA, the CDR3 is TGCGCCAGCAGCCCCGGCGACCTGAGAGAAAAACTGTTTTTT. This translates into CASSPGDLREKLFF.

This clonotype was seen at least ten times. CDR3 region: CAWSPGRDTEAFF. In DNA, the CDR3 is TGTGCCTGGAGTCCAGGGAGGGACACTGAAGCTTTCTTT. J is TRBJ1-1 and V is TRBV30, with D tentatively TRBD1 (5 bases). In germline, CDR1 is GTSNPN, CDR2 SVGIG (reference sequence). This CDR3 comprises 13 residues. Between the trimmed V and J ends, which lost 2 bases and 3 bases, there was a span of 10 bases.

This clonotype was recorded at least ten times. The chain uses TRBV18 and TRBJ2-1, with 12 bases aligning to TRBD2. The V segment lost 6 bases and the J segment 5 bases; nucleotides outside the gene matches: 2. CDR1 is KGHSH and CDR2 is LQKENI in the germline V gene. CDR3 length: 14 residues. For the CDR3, the DNA is TGTGCCAGCTCGTGGACTAGCGGGAACAATGAGCAGTTCTTC. It encodes CASSWTSGNNEQFF.

This clonotype was counted at least ten times. The V call is TRBV2, the J call TRBJ1-1, with D unclear. The germline CDR1 and CDR2 sequences are SNHLY and FYNNEI. The V end lost 4 bases, the J end lost 0 bases, and 27 bases lay between the germline ends. CDR3 length: 20 amino acids. CDR3: CASSGRRIGRVIFMNTEAFF. The CDR3 nucleotides read TGTGCCAGCAGTGGGCGCCGGATCGGACGCGTGATTTTTATGAACACTGAAGCTTTCTTT.

This clonotype came up many times. The chain uses TRBV12-3 or TRBV12-4 and TRBJ2-1, with TRBD2 as a possible D gene (5 bases). This CDR3 region has 13 residues. Trimming removed 8 bases from V and 8 bases from J, with 16 bases in between. CDR3: CASLTEVGDEQFF. The CDR3 DNA reads as TGTGCCAGCCTTACGGAGGTCGGGGATGAGCAGTTCTTC.

In this sample, this clonotype turned up a few times. The chain employs TRBV19 and TRBJ1-1; maybe TRBD1 (6 bases). Per the germline V gene, CDR1 is LNHDA and CDR2 is SQIVND (reference sequence). This CDR3 contains 13 residues. V was cut by 7 bases and J by 1 base, with 10 bases left in between. The CDR3: CASKVRGNTEAFF. CDR3 in DNA: TGTGCCAGTAAGGTCAGGGGGAACACTGAAGCTTTCTTT.

A remark on this clonotype: With a much larger clone just one base away, this may be a read error. The chain couples TRBV10-3 to TRBJ2-2, with D tentatively TRBD2 (5 bases). CDR1 and CDR2 from the germline V gene are ENHRY and SYGVKD. The germline V and J ends were trimmed by 8 bases and 0 bases, with 13 bases remaining between them. The CDR3 contains 15 residues. CDR3 sequence: CAIRTGGANTGELFF. CDR3 nucleotides: TGTGCCATCCGGACTGGCGGAGCGAACACCGGGGAGCTGTTTTTT.

This clonotype was recorded many times. The chain couples TRBV7-8 to TRBJ1-5; TRBD1 aligns across 9 bases. The CDR3 has 16 residues. CDR1 is SGHVS and CDR2 is FQNEAQ in the germline V gene. The trim removed 5 bases at V and 2 bases at J, leaving 7 bases unmatched. The CDR3 reads CASSTYRGQGNQPQHF. CDR3 sequence (DNA): TGTGCCAGCAGCACCTACAGGGGGCAAGGCAATCAGCCCCAGCATTTT.

This chain connects TRBV29-1 to TRBJ2-3, with 8 bases lining up with TRBD2. Per germline, CDR1 SQVTM and CDR2 ANQGSEA. The junction had 7 bases not matched to a gene; V was cut back by 8 bases and J by 0 bases. This CDR3 is built from 14 residues. The CDR3 coding sequence is TGCAGCCTAACGGGGGGGCCAAGCACAGATACGCAGTATTTT. Translating gives CSLTGGPSTDTQYF.

The chain employs TRBV19 and TRBJ2-7, with TRBD1 matching over 8 bases. The V gene's germline CDR1 is LNHDA and CDR2 SQIVND (reference sequence). J was trimmed by 4 bases and V by 9 bases; bases with no gene match: 11. The CDR3 is made up of 14 amino acids. The CDR3 region is CASSQDRVGYEQYF. In DNA form, the CDR3 reads TGTGCCAGCAGTCAGGACAGGGTCGGTTACGAGCAGTACTTC.

Turning to this clonotype: A much larger clone differs by one base, so this may be a read error. The rearrangement uses TRBV6-2 or TRBV6-3 and TRBJ2-5; D not certain. CDR1 and CDR2 from the germline V gene are MNHEY and SVGEGT. This CDR3 region has 16 residues. The ends were cut back, 2 bases at V and 5 bases at J, with 18 bases in the middle. CDR3 residues: CASSYKPAIAEETQYF. In DNA form, the CDR3 reads TGTGCCAGCAGTTACAAACCAGCGATCGCGGAGGAGACCCAGTACTTC.

This clonotype came up a few times. The chain employs TRBV12-5 and TRBJ2-1; 7 bases agree with TRBD1. The CDR3 is 15 residues long. CDR1 LGHNT and CDR2 FRNRAP come from the germline V gene. Unmatched junction bases numbered 8, after V lost 1 base and J lost 8 bases. The CDR3 is CASGLEKTGADEQFF. CDR3 nucleotide sequence: TGTGCTAGTGGTTTGGAAAAAACAGGGGCAGATGAGCAGTTCTTC.

This clonotype was recorded at least ten times. The rearrangement links TRBV7-2 to TRBJ2-1, with D unresolved. The germline CDR1 and CDR2 sequences are SGHTA and FQGNSA. Trimming left V 0 bases short and J 6 bases short, with 15 bases between. The CDR3 consists of 16 residues. The DNA for the CDR3 is TGTGCCAGCAGCTTAGCGGCCTCCTGGGGATCCAATGAGCAGTTCTTC. It is translated as CASSLAASWGSNEQFF.